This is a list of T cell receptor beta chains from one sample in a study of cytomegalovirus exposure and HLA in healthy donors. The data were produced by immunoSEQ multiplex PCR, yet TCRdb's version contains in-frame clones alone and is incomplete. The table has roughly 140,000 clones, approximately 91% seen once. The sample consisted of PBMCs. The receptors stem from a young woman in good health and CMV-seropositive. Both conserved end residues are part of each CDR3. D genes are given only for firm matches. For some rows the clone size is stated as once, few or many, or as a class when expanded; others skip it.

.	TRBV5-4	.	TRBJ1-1	CASSPLRQGGNTEAFF	TGTGCCAGCAGCCCCCTGAGGCAGGGAGGAAACACTGAAGCTTTCTTT
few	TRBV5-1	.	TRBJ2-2	CASSSGSGTGELFF	TGCGCCAGCAGTTCTGGGTCGGGGACCGGGGAGCTGTTTTTT
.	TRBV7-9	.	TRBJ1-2	CASSFSGSDYGYTF	TGTGCCAGCAGCTTCTCAGGGTCTGACTATGGCTACACCTTC
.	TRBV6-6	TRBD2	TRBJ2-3	CASRGAGGGDTQYF	TGTGCCAGCAGGGGAGCGGGAGGGGGCGATACGCAGTATTTT
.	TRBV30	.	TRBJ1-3	CAWSGRRGGNTIYF	TGTGCCTGGAGTGGGAGGAGGGGAGGAAACACCATATATTTT
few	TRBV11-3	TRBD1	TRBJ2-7	CASSLSTGQGSNEQYF	TGTGCCAGCAGCTTGTCAACGGGACAGGGGTCCAACGAGCAGTACTTC
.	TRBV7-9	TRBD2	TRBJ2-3	CASSLFSGRSSGTDTQYF	TGTGCCAGCAGCTTATTTAGCGGGAGATCGTCTGGCACAGATACGCAGTATTTT
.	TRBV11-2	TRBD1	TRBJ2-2	CASIDRVASTGELFF	TGTGCCAGCATCGACAGGGTGGCGAGCACCGGGGAGCTGTTTTTT
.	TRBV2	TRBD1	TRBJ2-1	CASTRDSLYNEQFF	TGTGCCAGCACACGGGACAGCCTTTACAATGAGCAGTTCTTC
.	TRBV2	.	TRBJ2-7	CASRRARTYYEQYF	TGTGCCAGCAGGAGGGCCCGGACCTACTACGAGCAGTACTTC
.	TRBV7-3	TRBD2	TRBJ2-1	CASSLRLAGGDEQFF	TGTGCCAGCAGCTTACGCCTAGCGGGAGGGGATGAGCAGTTCTTC
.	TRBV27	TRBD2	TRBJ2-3	CASSQGLALDTQYF	TGTGCCAGCAGTCAAGGACTAGCTCTAGATACGCAGTATTTT
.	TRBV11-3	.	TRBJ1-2	CASSLDPGSNYGYTF	TGTGCCAGCAGCTTAGATCCGGGAAGTAACTATGGCTACACCTTC
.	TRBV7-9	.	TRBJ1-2	CASSNNNRDPYGYTF	TGTGCCAGCAGCAATAACAACAGGGATCCCTATGGCTACACCTTC
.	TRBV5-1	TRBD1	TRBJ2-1	CASSTGQGLVYNEQFF	TGCGCCAGCAGCACTGGACAGGGGCTCGTCTACAATGAGCAGTTCTTC
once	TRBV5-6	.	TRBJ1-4	CASSLGMGAYDEKLFF	TGTGCCAGCAGCTTGGGGATGGGGGCGTATGATGAAAAACTGTTTTTT
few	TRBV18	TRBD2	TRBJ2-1	CASSPTSGSGDEQFF	TGTGCCAGCTCACCTACTAGCGGGAGTGGTGATGAGCAGTTCTTC
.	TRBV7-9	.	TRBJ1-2	CASSPQTGNYGYTF	TGTGCCAGCAGCCCACAGACAGGCAACTATGGCTACACCTTC
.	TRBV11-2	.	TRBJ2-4	CASSVDRNIQYF	TGTGCCAGCAGCGTAGACAGAAACATTCAGTACTTC
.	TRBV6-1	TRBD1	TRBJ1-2	CATWDRGTYGYTF	TGTGCCACTTGGGACAGGGGCACCTATGGCTACACCTTC
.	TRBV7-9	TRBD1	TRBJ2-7	CASAAGQGVSEQYF	TGTGCCAGCGCCGCGGGACAGGGGGTTTCCGAGCAGTACTTC
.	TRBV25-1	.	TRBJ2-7	CASTGIGISYEQYF	TGTGCCAGCACGGGGATAGGGATCTCCTACGAGCAGTACTTC
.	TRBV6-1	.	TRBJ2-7	CASYGTYEQYF	TGTGCCAGCTACGGGACCTACGAGCAGTACTTC
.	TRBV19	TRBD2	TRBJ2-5	CASSMTSRETQYF	TGTGCCAGTAGTATGACTAGCAGGGAGACCCAGTACTTC
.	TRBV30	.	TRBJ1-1	CAWSKTVEAFF	TGTGCCTGGAGTAAAACGGTGGAGGCTTTCTTT
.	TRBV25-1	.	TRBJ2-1	CASHPGTQGNEQFF	TGTGCCAGCCATCCCGGGACACAAGGGAATGAGCAGTTCTTC
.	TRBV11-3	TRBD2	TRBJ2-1	CASSFSLAGNNEQFF	TGTGCCAGCAGCTTCTCTTTAGCGGGGAACAATGAGCAGTTCTTC
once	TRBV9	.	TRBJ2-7	CASSVAPGYEQYF	TGTGCCAGCAGCGTAGCCCCCGGCTACGAGCAGTACTTC
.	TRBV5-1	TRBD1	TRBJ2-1	CASSLGTGLNNEQFF	TGCGCCAGCAGCTTGGGGACAGGACTCAACAATGAGCAGTTCTTC
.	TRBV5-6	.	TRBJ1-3	CASSLPGSGNTIYF	TGTGCCAGCAGCTTGCCAGGCTCTGGAAACACCATATATTTT
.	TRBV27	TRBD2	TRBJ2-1	CASMSRGGDGEQFF	TGTGCCAGCATGTCCCGGGGAGGGGATGGTGAGCAGTTCTTC
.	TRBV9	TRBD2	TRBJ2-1	CASSAGGISNNEQFF	TGTGCCAGCAGCGCGGGGGGGATATCGAACAATGAGCAGTTCTTC
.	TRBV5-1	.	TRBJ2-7	CASSLYEQYF	TGCGCCAGCAGCCTCTACGAGCAGTACTTC
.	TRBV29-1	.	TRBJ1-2	CSAARGSQAGDGYTF	TGCAGCGCCGCCCGGGGCAGCCAAGCGGGGGACGGCTACACCTTC